What follows is one T cell receptor (beta chain) and its context. Its target is unknown. Germline V gene lookup returns CDR1 SGHDT and CDR2 YYEEEE. V was cut by 5 bases and J by 1 base, with 9 bases left in between. CDR3 length: 13 residues. Survey-level immunoSEQ v3.0 assays were run. The data were produced by immunoSEQ multiplex PCR, yet TCRdb's version contains in-frame clones alone and is incomplete. The sample has 25,000 to 30,000 clones, 70% to 90% seen once. The data derive from a study of long-term antiretroviral therapy in people with HIV. Overall study results and limits: Regardless of time point, clones expanded before ART dominated the repertoire. Following ART, diversity rose but still fell short of transplant donor controls.

Everyone in the study who had HIV was treated in the United States. The sequencing here drew on unsorted PBMCs, taken 0.8 years after starting antiretroviral therapy. The V gene is TRBV5-6, the J gene TRBJ1-2; D is possibly TRBD1 (5 bases). This TCR was sampled from a woman in her twenties or thirties with HIV. The CDR3 loop is CASRGGVNYGYTF. CDR3 sequence (DNA): TGTGCCAGCAGGGGAGGGGTTAACTATGGCTACACCTTC.